These 25 T cell receptor beta chains came from one sample sequenced in a study of cytomegalovirus exposure and HLA in healthy donors. This PCR relied on a set of 60 Vbeta primers and 13 Jbeta primers. TCRdb's table, derived via immunoSEQ multiplex PCR, lists solely in-frame clones and lacks some. Its listing shows 35,000 to 50,000 clones. The sample consisted of PBMCs. These receptors all stem from a male donor in good health and CMV-seronegative.

The gene calls are TRBV5-8 and TRBJ1-5; unclear D gene. The CDR3 runs to 14 residues. The germline CDR1 and CDR2 sequences are SGHTS and YDEGEE. The V and J ends lost 0 bases and 7 bases respectively, with 11 bases between them. The CDR3 sequence is CASSLGPGSQPQHF. CDR3 nucleotide sequence: TGTGCCAGCAGCTTGGGTCCGGGTTCCCAGCCCCAGCATTTT.

V is TRBV29-1 and J is TRBJ2-1, with 13 bases aligning to TRBD2. The V gene end was trimmed by 4 bases and the J gene end by 10 bases; junction bases not matched to a gene: 7. Germline CDR1 is SQVTM and CDR2 is ANQGSEA. The CDR3 totals 14 residues. CDR3 region: CSVGAPGLAGEQFF. The DNA for the CDR3 is TGCAGCGTTGGAGCCCCGGGACTAGCGGGGGAGCAGTTCTTC.

The rearrangement joins TRBV11-2 to TRBJ2-7, with a possible D match to TRBD1 (6 bases). Germline values: CDR1 SGHAT, CDR2 FQNNGV. This CDR3 comprises 16 residues. The ends were cut back, 0 bases at V and 3 bases at J, with 15 bases in the middle. CDR3 in DNA: TGTGCCAGCAGCTTAGAAAGGGCAGGGGAAGGCTACGAGCAGTACTTC. Encoded protein: CASSLERAGEGYEQYF.

This chain uses TRBV28 with TRBJ2-2, with 10 bases aligning to TRBD2. V gave up 3 bases and J gave up 9 bases; unmatched junction bases: 7. The CDR3 loop spans 15 amino acids. Germline V gene data show CDR1 as MDHEN and CDR2 as SYDVKM. CDR3 protein: CASSLPSGRVRELFF. The CDR3 bases are TGTGCCAGCAGTTTGCCCAGCGGGAGGGTACGGGAGCTGTTTTTT.

The chain links TRBV28 to TRBJ1-1; D is uncertain. Germline CDR1 is MDHEN and CDR2 is SYDVKM. CDR3 length equals 11 residues. Trimming left V 9 bases short and J 7 bases short, with 12 bases between. The CDR3 nucleotides read TGTGCCAGAAGTGTTAACTATGAAGCTTTCTTT. Its protein product is CARSVNYEAFF.

This sequence joins TRBV19 and TRBJ1-1, with TRBD1 matching 7 bases. CDR3 length: 15 amino acids. V was pared by 7 bases and J by 6 bases, with 14 bases of the junction left unmatched. Germline V gene lookup returns CDR1 LNHDA and CDR2 SQIVND (reference sequence). This CDR3 is CASMGQSGVLAEAFF. In DNA, the CDR3 is TGTGCCAGTATGGGACAGTCCGGAGTCCTCGCTGAAGCTTTCTTT.

The chain is built from TRBV4-3 and TRBJ2-1; maybe TRBD1 (6 bases). The CDR3 consists of 15 residues. In germline, CDR1 is LGHNA, CDR2 YSLEER. V was clipped by 0 bases and J by 5 bases, with 11 bases between them. The CDR3 loop is CASSQEGDMDNEQFF. CDR3 bases: TGCGCCAGCAGCCAAGAAGGGGACATGGACAATGAGCAGTTCTTC.

J is TRBJ1-5 and V is TRBV19, with 9 bases aligning to TRBD1. V lost 4 bases, J lost 2 bases, and 9 bases stayed unmatched. Germline V CDR1 and CDR2: LNHDA, SQIVND (reference sequence). The CDR3 has 17 residues. DNA for the CDR3: TGTGCCAGTAGTAGAACCGGGACAGGGTCAGGCAATCAGCCCCAGCATTTT. Its translation: CASSRTGTGSGNQPQHF.

V is TRBV7-9 and J is TRBJ1-2, with 7 nucleotides matching TRBD1. The CDR3 covers 13 residues. In germline, CDR1 is SEHNR, CDR2 FQNEAQ (reference sequence). J lost 8 bases, V lost 5 bases, and 8 bases had no gene match. Here the CDR3 DNA reads TGTGCCAGCAGCCTAGACAGGGAGCTGGGCTACACCTTC. Its protein is CASSLDRELGYTF.

The chain has TRBV11-2 and TRBJ2-7; 7 bases align to TRBD1. With V trimmed by 4 bases and J by 3 bases, 9 bases remained unmatched. CDR1 is SGHAT and CDR2 is FQNNGV in the germline V gene. The CDR3 is 15 amino acids. Here the CDR3 DNA reads TGTGCCAGCAGCTACCGGGACAGATACTACTACGAGCAGTACTTC. It yields the protein CASSYRDRYYYEQYF.

The J gene is TRBJ2-2, the V gene TRBV5-1, with TRBD2 identical over 13 bases. CDR3 size: 16 residues. The V and J ends lost 4 bases and 6 bases, in that order; junction bases with no gene match: 6. The germline gives CDR1 SGHRS, CDR2 YFSETQ. CDR3: CASSRTSGRAAGELFF. CDR3 in DNA: TGCGCCAGCAGCCGCACTAGCGGGAGGGCCGCCGGGGAGCTGTTTTTT.

V is TRBV10-1 and J is TRBJ2-5, with 8 bases aligning to TRBD2. Germline-derived CDR1 and CDR2 are WNHNN and SYGVQD (reference sequence). CDR3 length equals 18 residues. The J segment lost 3 bases and the V segment lost 3 bases, leaving 15 bases of the junction unmatched. This chain's CDR3 is CASSDRLLAGMREETQYF. CDR3 sequence (DNA): TGCGCCAGCAGTGACCGTCTCTTAGCGGGAATGAGAGAAGAGACCCAGTACTTC.

The chain joins TRBV4-2 to TRBJ2-5; maybe TRBD1 (5 bases). The assigned J gene may be wrong: the sequence end matches TRBJ2-7 better. The CDR3 spans 14 residues. CDR1 is LGHNA, CDR2 YNFKEQ, per germline. CDR3 region: CASSQDQTAYEQYF. The CDR3 DNA follows: TGTGCCAGCAGCCAAGATCAGACAGCGTACGAGCAGTACTTC.

The chain joins TRBV18 to TRBJ1-1, with 7 bases aligning to TRBD1. The J segment lost 7 bases and the V segment lost 6 bases, leaving 8 bases of the junction unmatched. Germline loops: CDR1 KGHSH, CDR2 LQKENI. The CDR3 covers 13 residues. This chain's CDR3 is CASSRQGRSEAFF. The CDR3 DNA follows: TGTGCCAGCTCCCGACAGGGAAGGAGTGAAGCTTTCTTT.

This sequence joins TRBV19 and TRBJ2-5, with TRBD2 matching 8 bases. J lost 7 bases, V lost 1 base, and 14 bases had no gene match. The CDR3 runs 17 residues. CDR1 and CDR2 (germline): LNHDA, SQIVND (reference sequence). The CDR3, as DNA: TGTGCCAGTAGTATAGCGGGAGGGCCTGGTGTCGGAGGGACCCAGTACTTC. Translating it yields CASSIAGGPGVGGTQYF.

The V gene is TRBV5-8, the J gene TRBJ2-7, with a tentative D call TRBD2 (6 bases). The V end was cut by 2 bases, the J end by 0 bases, with 12 bases between. This CDR3 has 15 amino acids. Germline V gene lookup returns CDR1 SGHTS and CDR2 YDEGEE. CDR3 region: CASSLGAGNSYEQYF. For the CDR3, the DNA is TGTGCCAGCAGCTTAGGGGCGGGGAACTCCTACGAGCAGTACTTC.

The chain recombines TRBV6-7 with TRBJ2-2; TRBD1 aligns across 10 bases. TRBV6-7 is an open reading frame whose function is uncertain. V lost 1 base and J lost 7; bases outside the gene matches: 3. The CDR3 is made up of 15 amino acids. The CDR3 loop is CASSYLDRGVGELFF. CDR3 DNA sequence: TGTGCCAGCAGTTACTTGGACAGGGGGGTCGGGGAGCTGTTTTTT.

This chain uses TRBV30 with TRBJ1-2; 9 bases map to TRBD1. The CDR3 covers 14 residues. Germline V gene data show CDR1 as GTSNPN and CDR2 as SVGIG (reference sequence). The junction had 8 bases not matched to a gene; V was cut back by 5 bases and J by 4 bases. CDR3 residues: CAWAGQGSVYGYTF. CDR3 DNA: TGTGCCTGGGCAGGACAGGGGTCGGTCTATGGCTACACCTTC.

The rearrangement joins TRBV6-6 to TRBJ1-5; D unresolved. Trimming pared 5 bases from V and 2 bases from J, leaving 7 bases between. The germline CDR1 and CDR2 sequences are MNHNY and SVGAGI (reference sequence). The CDR3 totals 13 residues. The CDR3 reads CASSPLGNQPQHF. The CDR3 DNA is TGTGCCAGCAGTCCCCTTGGCAATCAGCCCCAGCATTTT.

The chain's CDR3 is CASSIVGGRETQYF. CDR3 nucleotide sequence: TGTGCCAGTAGTATAGTCGGGGGGCGGGAGACCCAGTACTTC. The V call is TRBV19, the J call TRBJ2-5, with D perhaps matching TRBD2 (7 bases). The CDR3 spans 14 residues. V was cut by 1 base and J by 5 bases, with 11 bases left in between. The germline gives CDR1 LNHDA, CDR2 SQIVND (reference sequence).

V gene TRBV5-4 combines with J gene TRBJ2-7; 10 positions match TRBD1. Germline trimming cut 4 bases from V and 2 bases from J; bases unmatched to any gene: 9. CDR3 size: 16 residues. Germline CDR1 SGHNT, CDR2 YYREEE (reference sequence). The CDR3 bases are TGTGCCAGCAGCCCCCAATCGGGACAGGGGACCTACGAGCAGTACTTC. This translates into CASSPQSGQGTYEQYF.

The V call is TRBV7-2, the J call TRBJ2-7, with D perhaps TRBD1 (6 bases). This CDR3 region has 13 residues. The V gene's germline CDR1 is SGHTA and CDR2 FQGNSA. V was shortened by 0 bases and J by 4 bases, with 7 bases between the two germline ends. This CDR3 reads CASSLARGYEQYF. The CDR3 bases are TGTGCCAGCAGCTTAGCGAGGGGGTACGAGCAGTACTTC.

As DNA, the CDR3 is TGTGCCAGCAGTTACACTAGCGGGAGCTACGAGCAGTACTTC. Translation gives CASSYTSGSYEQYF. J is TRBJ2-7 and V is TRBV6-5; 11 nucleotides align to TRBD2. This CDR3 comprises 14 residues. Germline lookup yields CDR1 MNHEY and CDR2 SVGAGI. The J segment lost 3 bases and the V segment lost 2 bases, leaving 0 bases of the junction unmatched.

V and J are TRBV5-4 and TRBJ2-7, with 9 bases fitting TRBD2. V lost 4 bases, J lost 7 bases, and 12 bases stayed unmatched. The CDR3 consists of 15 residues. Germline CDR1 and CDR2: SGHNT and YYREEE (reference sequence). CDR3 residues: CASSIPSGVGGEQYF. The CDR3 DNA is TGTGCCAGCAGCATACCTAGCGGGGTTGGGGGAGAGCAGTACTTC.

The V call is TRBV7-2, the J call TRBJ2-3; TRBD2 matches 7 bases. V gave up 5 bases and J gave up 1 base; unmatched junction bases: 6. CDR1 and CDR2 from the germline V gene are SGHTA and FQGNSA. This CDR3 has 15 residues. CDR3 nucleotide sequence: TGTGCCAGCAGCCGAGCGGGACGCCGCACAGATACGCAGTATTTT. This gives the protein CASSRAGRRTDTQYF.